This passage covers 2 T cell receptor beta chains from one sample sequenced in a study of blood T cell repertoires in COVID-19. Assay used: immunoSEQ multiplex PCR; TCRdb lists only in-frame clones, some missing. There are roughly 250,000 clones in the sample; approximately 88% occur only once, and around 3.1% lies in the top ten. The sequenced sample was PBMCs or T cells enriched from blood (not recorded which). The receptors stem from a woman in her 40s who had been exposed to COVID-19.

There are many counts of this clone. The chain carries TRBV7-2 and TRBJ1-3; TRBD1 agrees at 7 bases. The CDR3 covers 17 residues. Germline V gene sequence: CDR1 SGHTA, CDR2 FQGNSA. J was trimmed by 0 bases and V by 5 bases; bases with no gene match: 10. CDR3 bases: TGTGCCAGCAGCCAAACAATGGACAGGCCCTCTGGAAACACCATATATTTT. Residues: CASSQTMDRPSGNTIYF.

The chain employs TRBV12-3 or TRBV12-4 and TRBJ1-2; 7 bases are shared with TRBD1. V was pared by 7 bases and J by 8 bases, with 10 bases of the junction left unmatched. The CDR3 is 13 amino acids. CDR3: CASTFLTGRGYTF. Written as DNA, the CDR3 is TGTGCCAGCACTTTCCTGACAGGGCGCGGCTACACCTTC.